The clone carrying this T cell receptor (beta chain) was seen at least ten times. The antigen remains unidentified. These data originate in a study of T cells in Graves' hyperthyroidism and ophthalmopathy. Points from the study as a whole: Most thyroid clonotypes expanded above 0.001 appeared in blood too. The model anticipated ophthalmopathy a median around 6 months pre-onset.

Ophthalmopathy patients had Clinical Activity Score at least 3, NOSPECS grade at least 4, duration under 3 months. The germline gives CDR1 MNHNS, CDR2 SASEGT. This CDR3 region has 14 residues. Trimming at V came to 4 bases and at J to 8 bases, leaving 8 bases not matched to a gene. Amplified regions were TCR beta CDR3 sequences from RNA transcripts. A first-round RT-PCR of the TCR CDR3 used the HTBI primer set. A single record per CDR3 protein comes from TCRdb applying MiXCR to the multiplex PCR reads. This table has some 350,000 distinct CDR3 sequences, roughly an eighth appearing once. This rearrangement joins TRBV6-1 to TRBJ2-1, with 7 bases aligning to TRBD2. This clonotype was sampled from a middle-aged woman with Graves' ophthalmopathy. Sequencing was carried out using blood. In DNA form, the CDR3 reads TGTGCCAGCAGTGGGGATCCGGGGAGGGATGAGCAGTTCTTC. Translated, it gives CASSGDPGRDEQFF.